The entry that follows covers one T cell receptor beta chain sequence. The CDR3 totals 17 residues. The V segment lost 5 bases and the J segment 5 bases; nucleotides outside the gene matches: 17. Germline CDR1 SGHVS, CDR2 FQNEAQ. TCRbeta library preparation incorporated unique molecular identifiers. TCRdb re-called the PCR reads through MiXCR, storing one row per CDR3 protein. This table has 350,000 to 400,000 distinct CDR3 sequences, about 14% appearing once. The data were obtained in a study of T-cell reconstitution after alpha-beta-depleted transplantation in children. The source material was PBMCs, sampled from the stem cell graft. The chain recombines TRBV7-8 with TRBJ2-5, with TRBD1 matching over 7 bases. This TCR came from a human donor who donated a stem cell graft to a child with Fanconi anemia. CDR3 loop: CASSLGTAPGYGETQYF. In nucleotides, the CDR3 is TGTGCCAGCAGCCTCGGGACAGCCCCTGGTTATGGGGAGACCCAGTACTTC.